Listed here is a single T cell receptor beta chain. The CDR3 is 15 amino acids. Germline values: CDR1 SGHNT, CDR2 YYREEE (reference sequence). V dropped 1 base and J dropped 7 bases, with 12 bases sitting between them. Method: immunoSEQ multiplex PCR; TCRdb's copy keeps in-frame clones and lacks some. The table records over 30,000 clones, roughly 89% of them present only once. The data belong to a study of T cell changes during pregnancy in multiple sclerosis. This rearrangement joins TRBV5-4 to TRBJ1-6; a weak D match, TRBD1 (6 bases). This clonotype was sampled from a female donor in good health, enrolled as a control in a pregnancy study. Sequenced here: CD4+ T cells from peripheral blood mononuclear cells, sampled in the second trimester of pregnancy. DNA for the CDR3: TGTGCCAGCAGCTTGCAACAGGGAACCAATTCACCCCTCCACTTT. Translated: CASSLQQGTNSPLHF.